These 8 T cell receptor beta chains came from one sample sequenced in a study of blood T cell repertoires in COVID-19. Using immunoSEQ multiplex PCR, the repertoire was profiled, and TCRdb retains in-frame clones only, with some absent. The sample carries about 140,000 clones, approximately 83% recorded once. The specimen sequenced was peripheral blood. These receptors all stem from a human donor in a cohort sampled during active COVID-19.

The chain has TRBV5-5 and TRBJ2-7, with TRBD2 matching 10 bases. This CDR3 region has 17 residues. Germline V lookup: CDR1 SGHKS, CDR2 YYEKEE (reference sequence). V lost 0 bases to trimming and J lost 2 bases; unmatched junction nucleotides: 8. CDR3 amino acids: CASSLAASGGPTYEQYF. Written as DNA, the CDR3 is TGTGCCAGCAGCTTGGCGGCTAGCGGGGGCCCGACCTACGAGCAGTACTTC.

CDR3 in amino acids: CASRTATGYSYTF. CDR3 nucleotides: TGTGCCAGCAGGACCGCAACAGGGTATAGCTACACCTTC. The chain combines TRBV2 with TRBJ1-2, with TRBD1 as a possible D gene (6 bases). CDR1 and CDR2 (germline): SNHLY, FYNNEI. The germline V and J ends were trimmed by 6 bases and 9 bases, with 17 bases remaining between them. CDR3 length: 13 amino acids.

V usage is TRBV28 and J usage is TRBJ2-7, with D hard to call. This CDR3 comprises 12 residues. Germline loops: CDR1 MDHEN, CDR2 SYDVKM. Trimming pared 2 bases from V and 4 bases from J, leaving 6 bases between. The DNA of the CDR3 is TGTGCCAGCAGTTTACTCGGGTACGAGCAGTACTTC. It yields the protein CASSLLGYEQYF.

This clone was detected once. The V gene is TRBV29-1, the J gene TRBJ2-1; 10 bases match TRBD1. CDR1 is SQVTM and CDR2 is ANQGSEA in the germline V gene. CDR3 length equals 14 residues. V trimming: 6 bases; J trimming: 4 bases; junction bases outside the gene matches: 6. CDR3 in amino acids: CSVPRDRGYNEQFF. In DNA form, the CDR3 reads TGCAGCGTACCCAGGGACAGGGGATACAATGAGCAGTTCTTC.

The rearrangement uses TRBV7-2 and TRBJ2-7; unclear D gene. The V and J ends lost 3 bases and 7 bases respectively, with 7 bases between them. Germline-derived CDR1 and CDR2 are SGHTA and FQGNSA. The CDR3 length is 11 residues. The CDR3 spells CASSLWAEQYF. CDR3 sequence (DNA): TGTGCCAGCAGCTTGTGGGCAGAGCAGTACTTC. Full variable domain (rest looked up from reference TRBV7-2 and TRBJ2-7): GAGVSQSPSNKVTEKGKDVELRCDPISGHTALYWYRQSLGQGLEFLIYFQGNSAPDKSGLPSDRFSAERTGGSVSTLTIQRTQQEDSAVYLCASSLWAEQYFGPGTRLTVT.

The chain joins TRBV14 to TRBJ2-2, with TRBD2 matching over 10 bases. The germline gives CDR1 SGHDN, CDR2 FVKESK. With V trimmed by 4 bases and J by 7 bases, 3 bases remained unmatched. The CDR3 spans 14 residues. The CDR3 is CASSPRTSGGELFF. The DNA for the CDR3 is TGTGCCAGCAGCCCGCGGACTAGCGGCGGGGAGCTGTTTTTT.

V usage is TRBV19 and J usage is TRBJ2-3; the match to TRBD2 covers 14 bases. This CDR3 contains 17 residues. J gave up 5 bases and V 6 bases, and 10 bases lay outside the gene matches. The V gene's germline CDR1 is LNHDA and CDR2 SQIVND (reference sequence). Here the CDR3 DNA reads TGTGCCAGTAGCCCCAGACTAGCGGGGGGGCCAATAGATACGCAGTATTTT. Protein sequence: CASSPRLAGGPIDTQYF.

The genes are TRBV18 and TRBJ1-2; 7 nucleotides line up with TRBD1. V trimming: 6 bases; J trimming: 5 bases; junction bases outside the gene matches: 6. There are 13 residues in the CDR3. Germline loops: CDR1 KGHSH, CDR2 LQKENI. CDR3 residues: CASSPDREYGYTF. The DNA for the CDR3 is TGTGCCAGCTCCCCCGACAGGGAATATGGCTACACCTTC.